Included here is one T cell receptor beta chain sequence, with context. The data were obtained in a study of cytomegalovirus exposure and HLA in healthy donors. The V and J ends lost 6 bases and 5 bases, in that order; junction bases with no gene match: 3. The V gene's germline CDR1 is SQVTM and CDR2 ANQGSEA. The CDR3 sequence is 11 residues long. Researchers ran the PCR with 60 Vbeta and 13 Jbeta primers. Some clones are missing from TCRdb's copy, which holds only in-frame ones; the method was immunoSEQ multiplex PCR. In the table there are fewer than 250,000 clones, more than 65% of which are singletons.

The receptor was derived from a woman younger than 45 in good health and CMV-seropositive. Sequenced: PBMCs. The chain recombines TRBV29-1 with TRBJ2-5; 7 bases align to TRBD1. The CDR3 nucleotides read TGCAGCGTCCGACAGGGTGAGACCCAGTACTTC. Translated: CSVRQGETQYF.